A selection of T cell receptor beta chains follows, all from one sample in a study of blood T cell repertoires in COVID-19. Libraries were prepared by immunoSEQ multiplex PCR; TCRdb keeps only in-frame clonotypes and omits some of them. The sample yields a few hundred thousand clones, around nine tenths seen once. Sequenced input: PBMCs or T cells enriched from blood (not recorded which). The receptor set was obtained from a woman aged 25 to 39 who had been exposed to COVID-19. Each CDR3 is given with its conserved first and last residue. D genes are given only for firm matches. Clone size appears in some rows only: once, few, many, or a class for an expanded clone.

J gene,clone size,D gene,V gene,CDR3 DNA,CDR3 protein
TRBJ1-5,.,.,TRBV5-1,TGCGCCAGCAGCTTGAGTAGCGGGGGGGGTCAGCCCCAGCATTTT,CASSLSSGGGQPQHF
TRBJ2-7,.,TRBD2,TRBV5-1,TGCGCCAGCAGCTTGGGTGGCCTAGCGGGGACGGGGTACGAGCAGTACTTC,CASSLGGLAGTGYEQYF
TRBJ2-6,.,TRBD2,TRBV2,TGTGCCAGCAGTGAGGGGGGGTTCTACTCTGGGGCCAACGTCCTGACTTTC,CASSEGGFYSGANVLTF
TRBJ1-2,once,.,TRBV6-5,TGTGCCAGCAGTTATTCCCTCCAGTCGGGGGGCTACACCTTC,CASSYSLQSGGYTF
TRBJ2-7,.,TRBD2,TRBV9,TGTGCCAGCAGCGTAGGGGCTAGCGGGGCAACCTACGAGCAGTACTTC,CASSVGASGATYEQYF
TRBJ1-2,once,.,TRBV19,TGTGCCAGTGTGCTTGACAGCTCGACCTATGGCTACACCTTC,CASVLDSSTYGYTF
TRBJ1-1,.,TRBD1,TRBV6-5,TGTGCCAGCAGAGACAGGGGTGTCTCGAACACTGAAGCTTTCTTT,CASRDRGVSNTEAFF
TRBJ2-1,.,TRBD1,TRBV4-2,TGTGCCAGCAGCCAAGACCCCGGGCAGGGGGTAAATGAGCAGTTCTTC,CASSQDPGQGVNEQFF
TRBJ1-3,.,TRBD1,TRBV19,TGTGCCAGCTCCACCGGACAGGGGCGAAACACCATATATTTT,CASSTGQGRNTIYF
TRBJ2-3,.,TRBD2,TRBV4-1,TGCGCCAGCAGCCAATATTGGACTAGCGGGGGGGTCCTGCCCACAGATACGCAGTATTTT,CASSQYWTSGGVLPTDTQYF
TRBJ2-6,.,.,TRBV9,TGTGCCAGCAGCGTTCCAAACCAGGCGAATCGCTCTGGGGCCAACGTCCTGACTTTC,CASSVPNQANRSGANVLTF
TRBJ1-5,few,TRBD1,TRBV19,TGTGCCAGTAGTCCCGGCGACAGGGTGACCTCCTTTAGCAATCAGCCCCAGCATTTT,CASSPGDRVTSFSNQPQHF
TRBJ2-7,.,TRBD2,TRBV30,TGTGCCTGGAGTCCCTCCGGGACTAGCGAGGTGCAGTACTTC,CAWSPSGTSEVQYF
TRBJ1-4,.,.,TRBV11-2,TGTGCCAGCAGCTTATCGCGTGATTGGGGAGGGGAAAAACTGTTTTTT,CASSLSRDWGGEKLFF
TRBJ1-6,.,.,TRBV30,TGTGCCTGGAGTGTCGGTTCACCCCTCCACTTT,CAWSVGSPLHF
TRBJ2-7,few,.,TRBV7-3,TGTGCCAGCAGCTTAACGGGGACTGCGACAGGGTACGAGCAGTACTTC,CASSLTGTATGYEQYF
TRBJ1-1,few,TRBD1,TRBV3-1/TRBV3-2,TGTGCCAGCAGCCAAGATCGGTCGGACAGGGGAAACACTGAAGCTTTCTTT,CASSQDRSDRGNTEAFF
TRBJ1-6,.,.,TRBV3-1/TRBV3-2,TGTGCCAGCAGCGGGGGGGTCTCCCTCCACTTT,CASSGGVSLHF
TRBJ1-1,.,TRBD1,TRBV3-1/TRBV3-2,TGTGCCAGCAGCCGAGCGGGACAGGGGAACACTGAAGCTTTCTTT,CASSRAGQGNTEAFF
TRBJ2-7,.,.,TRBV25-1,TGTGCCAGCAGTCCCCTTCCGGGGGAGCAGTACTTC,CASSPLPGEQYF
TRBJ1-2,once,.,TRBV19,TGTGCCAGTCTGGCTCCCATCCTCGGCTACACCTTC,CASLAPILGYTF
TRBJ2-2,.,.,TRBV12-3/TRBV12-4,TGTGCCAGCAGTTCCAGTGGCGGGGAGCTGTTTTTT,CASSSSGGELFF
TRBJ2-1,.,.,TRBV2,TGTGCCAGCGTCCGTGGAGAAAGCTCCTACAATGAGCAGTTCTTC,CASVRGESSYNEQFF